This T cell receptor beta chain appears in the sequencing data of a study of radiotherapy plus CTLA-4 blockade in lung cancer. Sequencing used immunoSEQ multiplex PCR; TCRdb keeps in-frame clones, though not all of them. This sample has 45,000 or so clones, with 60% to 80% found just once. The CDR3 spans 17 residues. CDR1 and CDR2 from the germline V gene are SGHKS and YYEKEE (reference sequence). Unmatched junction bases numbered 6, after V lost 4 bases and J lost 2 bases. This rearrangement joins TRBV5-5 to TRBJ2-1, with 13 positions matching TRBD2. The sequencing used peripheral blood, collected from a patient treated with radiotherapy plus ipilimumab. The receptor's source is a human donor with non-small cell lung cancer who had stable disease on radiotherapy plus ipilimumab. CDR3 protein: CASSPGLAGATYNEQFF. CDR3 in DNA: TGTGCCAGCAGCCCTGGACTAGCGGGGGCGACCTACAATGAGCAGTTCTTC.